The present T cell receptor beta chain was sequenced within a study of PD-L1 blockade in urothelial cancer. V was clipped by 5 bases and J by 8 bases, with 30 bases between them. Looked up from germline, CDR1 is SGHAT and CDR2 is FQNNGV. The CDR3 sequence is 18 residues long. The repertoire was sequenced with immunoSEQ multiplex PCR; TCRdb's copy has only in-frame clones and lacks some. This sample has tens of thousands of clones, with about 88% found just once. Time point meaning: peripheral blood 6 weeks after treatment start. The sample here was PBMCs, taken around atezolizumab (anti-PD-L1) treatment. The receptor comes from a man in his 60s with urothelial cancer. The gene calls are TRBV11-2 and TRBJ1-2; maybe TRBD1 (6 bases). Here the CDR3 reads CASSPRPGRGALTQGYTF. CDR3 coding DNA: TGTGCCAGCAGCCCCCGCCCGGGACGGGGGGCGCTTACACAAGGCTACACCTTC.